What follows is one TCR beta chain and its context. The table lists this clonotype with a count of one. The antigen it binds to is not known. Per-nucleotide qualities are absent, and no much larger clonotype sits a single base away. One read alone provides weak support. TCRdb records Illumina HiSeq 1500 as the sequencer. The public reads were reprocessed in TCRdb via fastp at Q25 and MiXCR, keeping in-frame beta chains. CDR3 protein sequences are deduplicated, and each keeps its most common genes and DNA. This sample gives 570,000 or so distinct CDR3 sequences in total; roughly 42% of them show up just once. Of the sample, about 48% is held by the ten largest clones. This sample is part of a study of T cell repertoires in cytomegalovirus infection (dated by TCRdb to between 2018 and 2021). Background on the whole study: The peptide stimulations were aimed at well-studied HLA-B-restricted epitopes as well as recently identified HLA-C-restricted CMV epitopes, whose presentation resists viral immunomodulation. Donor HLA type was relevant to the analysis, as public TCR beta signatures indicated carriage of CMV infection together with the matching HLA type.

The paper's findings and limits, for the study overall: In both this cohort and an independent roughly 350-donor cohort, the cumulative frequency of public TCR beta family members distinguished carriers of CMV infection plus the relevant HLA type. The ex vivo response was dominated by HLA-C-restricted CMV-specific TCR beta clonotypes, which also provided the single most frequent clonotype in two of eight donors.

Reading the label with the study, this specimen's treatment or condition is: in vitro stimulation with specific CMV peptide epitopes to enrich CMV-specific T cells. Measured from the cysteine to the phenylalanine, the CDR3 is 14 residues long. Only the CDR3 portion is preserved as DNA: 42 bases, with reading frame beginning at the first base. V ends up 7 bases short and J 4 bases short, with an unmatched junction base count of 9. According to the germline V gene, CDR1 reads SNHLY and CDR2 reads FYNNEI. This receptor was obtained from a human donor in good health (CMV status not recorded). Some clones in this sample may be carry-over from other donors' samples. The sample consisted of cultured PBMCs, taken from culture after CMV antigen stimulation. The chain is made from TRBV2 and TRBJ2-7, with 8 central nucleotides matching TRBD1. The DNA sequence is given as TGTGCCAGCACCCCCGACAGGGGCGGATACGAGCAGTACTTC. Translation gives CASTPDRGGYEQYF. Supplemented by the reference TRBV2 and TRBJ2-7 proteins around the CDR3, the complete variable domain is EPEVTQTPSHQVTQMGQEVILRCVPISNHLYFYWYRQILGQKVEFLVSFYNNEISEKSEIFDDQFSVERPDGSNFTLKIRSTKLEDSAMYFCASTPDRGGYEQYFGPGTRLTVT.